The sequence of this TCR beta chain was determined in a study of cytomegalovirus exposure and HLA in healthy donors. Whole-study results and caveats: In an earlier analysis, productive rearrangement rates for most beta V segments clustered near 87% or 30%.

CDR1 and CDR2 from the germline V gene are MGHRA and YSYEKL. The CDR3 extends over 15 amino acids. Trimming shortened V by 3 bases and J by 4 bases, and 16 bases separated the two germline ends. In regard to this clone: Its target is unknown.

Primers: 60 Vbeta forward and 13 Jbeta reverse. Data came from immunoSEQ multiplex PCR; TCRdb stores just in-frame clones and leaves some out. Its table records 55,000 to 85,000 clones. The origin of this receptor is a woman aged 25-40 years in good health and CMV-seronegative. The sample consisted of PBMCs. The rearrangement uses TRBV4-1 and TRBJ2-7; perhaps TRBD2 as D (6 bases). The CDR3 sequence: CASSQSEYAGYEQYF. In DNA, the CDR3 is TGCGCCAGCAGCCAGAGTGAATACGCGGGGTACGAGCAGTACTTC.